The next 30 T cell receptor beta chains were all read from a single sample in a study of T-cell reconstitution after alpha-beta-depleted transplantation in children (dated by TCRdb to about 2016). The label giving this sample's treatment or condition can be read as: allogeneic hematopoietic cell transplantation with graft depleted of TCRalphabeta T cells and CD19 B cells. Library generation was performed with PCR. Instrument used: Illumina HiSeq 2500. TCR libraries were prepared with molecular barcoding, using unique molecular identifiers to normalize TCRbeta repertoire quantification. TCRdb's own reprocessing of the public reads used fastp at Q25 and MiXCR and kept productive beta chains. Each CDR3 protein appears once, grouped with its most common genes and DNA. The table for this sample lists hundreds of thousands of distinct CDR3 sequences; about 16% of them were counted only once. The ten largest clones represent roughly 5% of the sample.

Specimen: PBMCs, mostly from graft donor cells, collected 360 days after TCRalphabeta/CD19-depleted stem cell transplant. The receptors here all came from a male patient between 5 and 17 years old who had a stem cell transplant for acute lymphoblastic leukemia, so the T cells may come from the graft donor.

The chain has TRBV12-3 or TRBV12-4 and TRBJ1-3; D gene uncertain. This CDR3 spans 15 amino acids. Trimming took off 1 base at V and 0 bases at J, with 7 bases between the two ends. CDR3 in amino acids: CASSLGGRSGNTIYF. For the CDR3, the DNA is TGTGCCAGCAGTTTAGGAGGACGCTCTGGAAACACCATATATTTT.

In its sample, this clonotype was seen a few times. V and J are TRBV30 and TRBJ1-5; D perhaps matches TRBD1 (6 bases). Germline CDR1 GTSNPN, CDR2 SVGIG (reference sequence). This CDR3 spans 16 amino acids. V shed 4 bases and J shed 1 base, with 17 bases lying between them. CDR3 nucleotide sequence: TGTGCCTGGACCCCCGGACAGCTTCACAGCAATCAGCCCCAGCATTTT. It yields the protein CAWTPGQLHSNQPQHF.

The chain uses TRBV7-9 and TRBJ2-5; no definite D call. This CDR3 contains 14 residues. CDR1 and CDR2 (germline): SEHNR, FQNEAQ (reference sequence). V shed 3 bases and J shed 3 bases, with 11 bases lying between them. The CDR3 DNA follows: TGTGCCAGCAGCTTGGTCAACATCGAAGAGACCCAGTACTTC. This gives the protein CASSLVNIEETQYF.

Worth noting for this clonotype: A junction end diverges from the germline sequence, so it may reflect a read error. This chain connects TRBV5-1 to TRBJ1-1; D uncertain. Per the germline V gene, CDR1 is SGHRS and CDR2 is YFSETQ. The CDR3 sequence is 11 residues long. The CDR3 loop reads CASSLSLDLSF. CDR3 DNA sequence: TGCGCCAGCAGCTTGAGTTTGGACCTATCTTTT.

This clonotype has a count of ten or more. The J gene is TRBJ2-5, the V gene TRBV4-1; 7 bases map to TRBD2. The CDR3 has 14 amino acids. The V gene's germline CDR1 is MGHRA and CDR2 YSYEKL. V lost 1 base and J lost 5; bases outside the gene matches: 4. CDR3: CASSQVGGRETQYF. CDR3 bases: TGCGCCAGCAGCCAAGTGGGAGGGAGGGAGACCCAGTACTTC.

Ten or more counts support this clonotype. The rearrangement uses TRBV12-3 or TRBV12-4 and TRBJ2-7; D is ambiguous. This CDR3 has 13 residues. V was trimmed by 4 bases and J by 2 bases, leaving 9 bases between them. The CDR3 spells CASSSDRTYEQYF. The CDR3 nucleotides are TGTGCCAGCAGTTCGGACCGCACCTACGAGCAGTACTTC.

This clonotype occurred many times. CDR3: CASRRTSGSTDTQYF. The CDR3 bases are TGTGCCAGCAGGCGCACTAGCGGTAGCACAGATACGCAGTATTTT. J is TRBJ2-3 and V is TRBV7-3; 8 bases align to TRBD2. The length of the CDR3 is 15 residues. Germline values: CDR1 SGHTA, CDR2 FQGTGA. V lost 6 bases and J lost 0; bases outside the gene matches: 5.

This clonotype was picked up many times. This chain links TRBV12-3 or TRBV12-4 with TRBJ1-2; 10 bases are a match to TRBD1. CDR3 length: 15 amino acids. With V trimmed by 3 bases and J by 8 bases, 9 bases remained unmatched. The CDR3 loop is CASSFRDRGLEGYTF. CDR3 coding DNA: TGTGCCAGCAGTTTTCGAGACAGGGGGCTAGAAGGCTACACCTTC.

This clonotype was seen many times. The chain recombines TRBV19 with TRBJ2-1; D assignment may be TRBD1 or TRBD2 (7 bases each). V lost 11 bases and J lost 7, with 12 bases in between. Germline loops: CDR1 LNHDA, CDR2 SQIVND (reference sequence). The CDR3 has 11 residues. CDR3: CASGGGNEQFF. In DNA, the CDR3 is TGTGCCTCAGGGGGGGGAAATGAGCAGTTCTTC.

The chain carries TRBV6-5 and TRBJ2-5; D may correspond to TRBD1 or TRBD2 (5 bases each). V lost 4 bases to trimming and J lost 2 bases, with 11 bases between them. CDR3 length: 14 residues. CDR1 is MNHEY and CDR2 is SVGAGI in the germline V gene. CDR3: CASSSGPIQETQYF. The DNA for the CDR3 is TGTGCCAGCAGTTCGGGACCGATACAAGAGACCCAGTACTTC.

This clonotype has more than one count but fewer than ten. The chain joins TRBV6-1 to TRBJ1-5, with D maybe TRBD1 (5 bases). Germline loops: CDR1 MNHNS, CDR2 SASEGT. The V gene lost 2 bases and the J gene lost 7 bases, with 12 bases spanning the gap. This CDR3 is 14 amino acids long. CDR3 in amino acids: CASSESRGGQPQHF. The CDR3 DNA is TGTGCCAGCAGTGAATCCCGTGGGGGGCAGCCCCAGCATTTT.

This rearrangement joins TRBV9 to TRBJ2-5, with a weak D call TRBD2 (5 bases). The ends were cut back, 0 bases at V and 4 bases at J, with 13 bases in the middle. Germline V CDR1 and CDR2: SGDLS, YYNGEE. CDR3 size: 15 residues. The DNA of the CDR3 is TGTGCCAGCAGCGTAGTGGGAGAACCGGCAGAGACCCAGTACTTC. Its protein product is CASSVVGEPAETQYF. Looking up the rest from reference TRBV9 and TRBJ2-5 gives the full variable domain: DSGVTQTPKHLITATGQRVTLRCSPRSGDLSVYWYQQSLDQGLQFLIQYYNGEERAKGNILERFSAQQFPDLHSELNLSSLELGDSALYFCASSVVGEPAETQYFGPGTRLLVL.

Comments on this clonotype: The germline gene is not matched at one end of the junction; a read error may be the cause. The chain uses TRBV7-9 and TRBJ1-1, with D possibly TRBD1 on 5 matching bases. Germline assignment: CDR1 SEHNR and CDR2 FQNEAQ (reference sequence). This CDR3 contains 14 residues. The CDR3: CASSLVPTATEAFF. The CDR3 DNA reads TGTGCCAGCAGCTTAGTTCCGACAGCAACTGAAGCTTTTTTT.

The V call is TRBV7-2, the J call TRBJ2-7; tentative D call: TRBD2 (5 bases). This CDR3 comprises 15 residues. V lost 5 bases and J lost 2, with 16 bases in between. CDR1 is SGHTA, CDR2 FQGNSA, per germline. DNA of the CDR3: TGTGCCAGCAGCCCCGGGCGCGGGTATGCCTACGAGCAGTACTTC. The encoded protein is CASSPGRGYAYEQYF.

This clonotype was observed a few times. This chain connects TRBV5-1 to TRBJ2-4; 8 bases fit TRBD1. From germline, CDR1 is SGHRS and CDR2 YFSETQ. V trimming: 4 bases; J trimming: 3 bases; junction bases outside the gene matches: 12. The CDR3 is 17 residues long. The CDR3 nucleotides are TGCGCCAGCAGCAGAGGACAGGGTGAGAAGGGCAAAAACATTCAGTACTTC. It codes for CASSRGQGEKGKNIQYF. Filled out from reference TRBV5-1 and TRBJ2-4, the complete variable domain reads KAGVTQTPRYLIKTRGQQVTLSCSPISGHRSVSWYQQTPGQGLQFLFEYFSETQRNKGNFPGRFSGRQFSNSRSEMNVSTLELGDSALYLCASSRGQGEKGKNIQYFGAGTRLSVL.

This clonotype came up a few times. The V gene is TRBV6-2 or TRBV6-3, the J gene TRBJ2-1; no clear D. V lost 6 bases and J 4 bases, leaving 10 bases between the germline ends. Germline-derived CDR1 and CDR2 are MNHEY and SVGEGT. This CDR3 is built from 13 residues. The CDR3 region is CASRNAGYNEQFF. The CDR3 nucleotides are TGTGCCAGCAGAAACGCCGGGTACAATGAGCAGTTCTTC.

The chain has TRBV5-1 and TRBJ1-1; D is ambiguous. Germline V CDR1 and CDR2: SGHRS, YFSETQ. Deletions cut 0 bases from V and 1 base from J, with 7 bases between. The CDR3 is made up of 14 amino acids. In DNA form, the CDR3 reads TGCGCCAGCAGCTTGGCCGTGGCGAACACTGAAGCTTTCTTT. Translated: CASSLAVANTEAFF.

This clonotype has at least ten counts. The chain couples TRBV5-1 to TRBJ2-3; tentatively, D is TRBD2 (5 bases). The CDR3 spans 14 residues. Looked up from germline, CDR1 is SGHRS and CDR2 is YFSETQ. V shed 6 bases and J shed 3 bases, with 14 bases lying between them. In nucleotides, the CDR3 is TGCGCCAGCAATCTCGCGGGTTTTACAGATACGCAGTATTTT. It encodes CASNLAGFTDTQYF.

The chain recombines TRBV7-9 with TRBJ2-1, with D possibly being TRBD2 (6 bases). CDR1 and CDR2 from the germline V gene are SEHNR and FQNEAQ (reference sequence). This CDR3 is built from 15 residues. Trimming left V 1 base short and J 9 bases short, with 16 bases between. Written as DNA, the CDR3 is TGTGCCAGCAGCTTAGTGGGGGGAGTCCCCCGTGAGCAGTTCTTC. Translation: CASSLVGGVPREQFF.

This clonotype has only a few counts. V is TRBV5-1 and J is TRBJ1-5, with TRBD1 as a possible D gene (5 bases). V lost 0 bases to trimming and J lost 6 bases, with 10 bases between them. Germline CDR1 SGHRS, CDR2 YFSETQ. The CDR3 sequence is 14 residues long. The CDR3 region is CASSLEPGGQPQHF. Here the CDR3 DNA reads TGCGCCAGCAGCTTGGAGCCGGGGGGTCAGCCCCAGCATTTT.

There are many counts of this clonotype. The chain combines TRBV5-1 with TRBJ2-7; D gene unclear. This CDR3 region has 14 residues. V was clipped by 4 bases and J by 2 bases, with 13 bases between them. Looked up from germline, CDR1 is SGHRS and CDR2 is YFSETQ. The CDR3 reads CASSTDANTYEQYF. The CDR3 nucleotides are TGCGCCAGCAGCACTGACGCGAATACCTACGAGCAGTACTTC. The full variable domain, in which reference TRBV5-1 and TRBJ2-7 provide the parts outside the CDR3, is KAGVTQTPRYLIKTRGQQVTLSCSPISGHRSVSWYQQTPGQGLQFLFEYFSETQRNKGNFPGRFSGRQFSNSRSEMNVSTLELGDSALYLCASSTDANTYEQYFGPGTRLTVT.

The chain joins TRBV20-1 to TRBJ2-7; D might be TRBD2 (6 bases). V lost 1 base and J lost 3, with 22 bases in between. CDR1 and CDR2 (germline): DFQATT, SNEGSKA (reference sequence). The length of the CDR3 is 17 residues. This CDR3 reads CSARATPAGRRGYEQYF. CDR3 bases: TGCAGTGCTAGAGCCACCCCGGCCGGGAGAAGGGGCTACGAGCAGTACTTC.

The chain uses TRBV27 and TRBJ1-2; TRBD1 is a possible D gene (5 bases). Germline assignment: CDR1 MNHEY and CDR2 SMNVEV (reference sequence). V lost 8 bases to trimming and J lost 3 bases, with 22 bases between them. The CDR3 sequence is 16 residues long. The CDR3 protein is CASGGGIGPIHYGYTF. In DNA, the CDR3 is TGTGCCAGCGGGGGGGGTATCGGACCGATCCACTATGGCTACACCTTC.

This clonotype was observed a handful of times. The chain recombines TRBV7-9 with TRBJ1-1; 9 positions match TRBD1. Trimming took 7 bases from V and 0 from J; bases not matched to a gene: 3. CDR3 length: 14 amino acids. Germline V CDR1 and CDR2: SEHNR, FQNEAQ (reference sequence). The CDR3 DNA is TGTGCCAGCAAAGGACAGGGGCTGAACACTGAAGCTTTCTTT. Encoded protein: CASKGQGLNTEAFF.

V gene TRBV4-1 combines with J gene TRBJ2-7; TRBD2 might be the D (5 bases). The V end was cut by 0 bases, the J end by 2 bases, with 20 bases between. Per the germline V gene, CDR1 is MGHRA and CDR2 is YSYEKL. The CDR3 totals 18 residues. The CDR3 nucleotides read TGCGCCAGCAGCCAAGACCCCACGCTAAGCGGAGGCGCCTACGAGCAGTACTTC. It translates to CASSQDPTLSGGAYEQYF.

This clonotype turned up a few times. This may come from a read error, since a much larger clone is one base off. This sequence joins TRBV18 and TRBJ1-1; D uncertain. V lost 5 bases to trimming and J lost 3 bases, with 4 bases between them. Germline CDR1 reads KGHSH; CDR2 reads LQKENI. The CDR3 has 11 residues. CDR3 nucleotides: TGTGCCAGCTCAATGGACACTGAAGCTTTCTTT. Translating gives CASSMDTEAFF.

The chain has TRBV28 and TRBJ2-3, with 7 bases lining up with TRBD2. CDR1 MDHEN and CDR2 SYDVKM come from the germline V gene. The J segment lost 4 bases and the V segment lost 6 bases, leaving 7 bases of the junction unmatched. This CDR3 comprises 14 residues. The CDR3 DNA is TGTGCCAGCAGGGAGCGGGGACGTCCAGATACGCAGTATTTT. Protein sequence: CASRERGRPDTQYF. Using reference TRBV28 and TRBJ2-3 for the parts outside the CDR3, the full variable domain is DVKVTQSSRYLVKRTGEKVFLECVQDMDHENMFWYRQDPGLGLRLIYFSYDVKMKEKGDIPEGYSVSREKKERFSLILESASTNQTSMYLCASRERGRPDTQYFGPGTRLTVL.

The chain joins TRBV5-1 to TRBJ2-7; 7 bases fit TRBD1. The CDR3 length is 14 residues. V was pared by 3 bases and J by 6 bases, with 9 bases of the junction left unmatched. In germline, CDR1 is SGHRS, CDR2 YFSETQ. This CDR3 is CASSWDSVEFEQYF. DNA of the CDR3: TGCGCCAGCAGCTGGGACAGCGTGGAATTCGAGCAGTACTTC.

The chain couples TRBV6-5 to TRBJ1-2; D call uncertain. In germline, CDR1 is MNHEY, CDR2 SVGAGI. V lost 0 bases, J lost 2 bases, and 13 bases lay in between. The CDR3 spans 16 residues. This chain's CDR3 is CASSYSVGWRNYGYTF. The CDR3 DNA sequence: TGTGCCAGCAGTTACTCGGTGGGCTGGAGGAACTATGGCTACACCTTC.

The rearrangement joins TRBV24-1 to TRBJ2-2; possible D gene TRBD2, 5 bases. V lost 6 bases and J 6 bases, leaving 7 bases between the germline ends. The length of the CDR3 is 12 residues. Germline CDR1 KGHDR, CDR2 SFDVKD. The CDR3 here is CATSSGSGELFF. The CDR3, as DNA: TGTGCCACCAGTTCGGGGTCCGGGGAGCTGTTTTTT.